This is a list of T cell receptor beta chains from one sample in a study of blood T cell repertoires in COVID-19. Clones were read by immunoSEQ multiplex PCR, and TCRdb kept only the in-frame ones, dropping some. Counted here are some 100,000 clones, approximately 88% occurring once; the ten biggest clones make up 5.5% to 8%. Sequencing was performed on peripheral blood. These receptors were taken from a woman aged 55-75 years with acute or convalescent COVID-19. The CDR3 runs from the conserved cysteine through the conserved F or W. Each record gives: V gene, J gene, clone size, D gene, CDR3 protein, CDR3 DNA. A D gene is named only where the DNA matches it firmly. Size is stated for part of the rows, as once, few or many counts, or as a class when the clone is expanded.

V: TRBV5-1; J: TRBJ2-3; size: -; D: TRBD1; CDR3: CASRQGQSTDTQYF; DNA: TGCGCCAGTCGACAGGGTCAAAGCACAGATACGCAGTATTTT
V: TRBV7-8; J: TRBJ2-1; size: -; D: TRBD2; CDR3: CASRRAGGAYNEQFF; DNA: TGTGCCAGCAGAAGGGCGGGAGGGGCCTACAATGAGCAGTTCTTC
V: TRBV6-5; J: TRBJ2-7; size: -; D: -; CDR3: CASSYSGTSSGEQYF; DNA: TGTGCCAGCAGTTACTCAGGGACTTCGTCGGGCGAGCAGTACTTC
V: TRBV5-6; J: TRBJ1-2; size: -; D: TRBD1; CDR3: CASSLVGTGGYGYTF; DNA: TGTGCCAGCAGCTTGGTAGGGACAGGGGGTTACGGCTACACCTTC
V: TRBV6-4; J: TRBJ1-1; size: -; D: -; CDR3: CASSDPTDRKHTEAFF; DNA: TGTGCCAGCAGTGACCCCACTGACAGAAAACACACTGAAGCTTTCTTT
V: TRBV28; J: TRBJ1-5; size: -; D: TRBD1; CDR3: CASSLLGGKQPQHF; DNA: TGTGCCAGCAGTTTATTAGGGGGCAAACAGCCCCAGCATTTT
V: TRBV19; J: TRBJ2-1; size: -; D: TRBD2; CDR3: CASSIPGLAGSYNEQFF; DNA: TGTGCCAGTAGTATTCCCGGACTAGCGGGGTCCTACAATGAGCAGTTCTTC
V: TRBV6-1; J: TRBJ1-4; size: -; D: -; CDR3: CASSDPVRGNEKLFF; DNA: TGTGCCAGCAGTGACCCCGTAAGGGGAAATGAAAAACTGTTTTTT
V: TRBV9; J: TRBJ2-2; size: -; D: -; CDR3: CASSVGSTGNAGELFF; DNA: TGTGCCAGCAGCGTAGGGTCAACAGGGAATGCCGGGGAGCTGTTTTTT
V: TRBV12-5; J: TRBJ1-4; size: -; D: TRBD1; CDR3: CASGSGTGGAEKLFF; DNA: TGTGCTAGTGGTTCAGGGACAGGGGGTGCAGAAAAACTGTTTTTT
V: TRBV7-9; J: TRBJ2-7; size: -; D: -; CDR3: CASSQEDYEQYF; DNA: TGTGCCAGCAGCCAGGAAGACTACGAGCAGTACTTC
V: TRBV25-1; J: TRBJ2-7; size: -; D: TRBD1; CDR3: CASSDTGGPYEQYF; DNA: TGTGCCAGCAGTGACACAGGGGGCCCCTACGAGCAGTACTTC
V: TRBV7-3; J: TRBJ2-3; size: -; D: TRBD2; CDR3: CASSATPGLVIDTQYF; DNA: TGTGCCAGCAGCGCAACTCCGGGACTAGTTATAGATACGCAGTATTTT
V: TRBV7-8; J: TRBJ1-1; size: -; D: -; CDR3: CASSPRDTDTEAFF; DNA: TGTGCCAGCAGCCCTCGGGACACCGACACTGAAGCTTTCTTT
V: TRBV6-1; J: TRBJ1-3; size: -; D: -; CDR3: CASSEAQGNTIYF; DNA: TGTGCCAGCAGTGAAGCCCAGGGAAACACCATATATTTT
V: TRBV3-1/TRBV3-2; J: TRBJ2-1; size: -; D: TRBD2; CDR3: CASSPDSGRAMFF; DNA: TGTGCCAGCAGCCCAGATAGCGGGAGGGCCATGTTCTTC
V: TRBV6-5; J: TRBJ1-2; size: -; D: -; CDR3: CASSYSRRVRAYGYTF; DNA: TGTGCCAGCAGTTACTCACGCAGGGTCAGGGCCTATGGCTACACCTTC
V: TRBV19; J: TRBJ2-5; size: -; D: TRBD2; CDR3: CASSYSGDLQETQYF; DNA: TGTGCCAGTAGTTATAGCGGGGACCTCCAAGAGACCCAGTACTTC
V: TRBV11-3; J: TRBJ2-3; size: -; D: -; CDR3: CASSLDPGDTQYF; DNA: TGTGCCAGCAGCTTAGATCCGGGTGATACGCAGTATTTT
V: TRBV27; J: TRBJ2-1; size: -; D: TRBD1; CDR3: CASTFSSQGQGFDEQFF; DNA: TGTGCCAGCACCTTTAGCTCCCAAGGACAGGGGTTCGATGAGCAGTTCTTC
V: TRBV19; J: TRBJ2-2; size: few; D: TRBD1; CDR3: CASSGRDRGNTGELFF; DNA: TGTGCCAGTAGTGGACGGGACAGGGGAAACACCGGGGAGCTGTTTTTT
V: TRBV5-1; J: TRBJ1-5; size: -; D: -; CDR3: CASSLGGPGQGSNQPQHF; DNA: TGCGCCAGCAGCTTGGGAGGCCCAGGGCAGGGGAGCAATCAGCCCCAGCATTTT
V: TRBV30; J: TRBJ2-2; size: once; D: -; CDR3: CAWGAGLRWNTGELFF; DNA: TGTGCCTGGGGGGCCGGGCTACGGTGGAACACCGGGGAGCTGTTTTTT
V: TRBV3-1/TRBV3-2; J: TRBJ1-2; size: -; D: TRBD1; CDR3: CASSQRTGFGGYTF; DNA: TGTGCCAGCAGCCAGCGGACAGGGTTCGGGGGCTACACCTTC
V: TRBV7-6; J: TRBJ2-2; size: -; D: TRBD1; CDR3: CASSRQSGQGGTGELFF; DNA: TGTGCCAGCAGCCGTCAATCCGGACAGGGCGGCACCGGGGAGCTGTTTTTT
V: TRBV21-1; J: TRBJ1-2; size: -; D: -; CDR3: CASSKRQADFYGYTF; DNA: TGTGCCAGCAGCAAACGACAGGCGGATTTTTATGGCTACACCTTC
V: TRBV6-5; J: TRBJ1-2; size: once; D: -; CDR3: CASSYDSIVKVDGYTF; DNA: TGTGCCAGCAGTTACGATAGCATCGTAAAGGTCGATGGCTACACCTTC
V: TRBV27; J: TRBJ2-3; size: -; D: -; CDR3: CASSSLLTSTDTQYF; DNA: TGTGCCAGCAGTTCCCTCCTTACTAGCACAGATACGCAGTATTTT
V: TRBV3-1/TRBV3-2; J: TRBJ2-7; size: -; D: -; CDR3: CASSYTSYEQYF; DNA: TGTGCCAGCAGCTATACATCCTACGAGCAGTACTTC
V: TRBV12-2; J: TRBJ1-1; size: -; D: -; CDR3: CASRLVWLGGTEAFF; DNA: TGTGCAAGTCGCTTAGTTTGGTTGGGAGGCACTGAAGCTTTCTTT
V: TRBV29-1; J: TRBJ2-3; size: -; D: -; CDR3: CSVAVIDTQYF; DNA: TGCAGCGTTGCGGTTATTGATACGCAGTATTTT
V: TRBV19; J: TRBJ1-5; size: -; D: -; CDR3: CASMAGSGNQPQHF; DNA: TGTGCCAGTATGGCAGGTTCGGGCAATCAGCCCCAGCATTTT
V: TRBV30; J: TRBJ1-5; size: -; D: -; CDR3: CAWSVPGIRNQPQHF; DNA: TGTGCCTGGAGTGTACCGGGAATCCGCAATCAGCCCCAGCATTTT
V: TRBV18; J: TRBJ1-2; size: -; D: TRBD1; CDR3: CASSPDRAFGYTF; DNA: TGTGCCAGCTCGCCGGACAGGGCTTTTGGCTACACCTTC
V: TRBV11-2; J: TRBJ1-6; size: -; D: -; CDR3: CASSWGGVPNSPLHF; DNA: TGTGCCAGCAGTTGGGGGGGGGTCCCAAATTCACCCCTCCACTTT
V: TRBV24-1; J: TRBJ2-1; size: -; D: -; CDR3: CATSGGGEQFF; DNA: TGTGCCACCAGTGGAGGGGGTGAGCAGTTCTTC